This TCR beta chain was documented in a study of T-cell reconstitution after alpha-beta-depleted transplantation in children. A library of TCRbeta sequences, prepared with unique molecular identifiers, was generated. One entry per CDR3 protein, called by TCRdb with MiXCR from the PCR reads. The sample contains nearly 250,000 distinct CDR3 sequences, 7.5% to 9.5% of which appear only once. This CDR3 contains 14 residues. In this sample, this clonotype turned up many times. The junction departs from the called germline gene at one end, perhaps through a read error. The gene calls are TRBV12-3 or TRBV12-4 and TRBJ1-2, with a tentative D call TRBD1 (5 bases). This receptor was taken from a male patient under 18 who had a stem cell transplant for acute lymphoblastic leukemia, so the T cells may come from the graft donor. The starting material was PBMCs, mostly from graft donor cells, obtained 180 days after TCRalphabeta/CD19-depleted stem cell transplant. As DNA, the CDR3 is TGTGCCAGCAGTTTAAAGGGGCGCTACTATGTCTACACCTTC. Protein: CASSLKGRYYVYTF.